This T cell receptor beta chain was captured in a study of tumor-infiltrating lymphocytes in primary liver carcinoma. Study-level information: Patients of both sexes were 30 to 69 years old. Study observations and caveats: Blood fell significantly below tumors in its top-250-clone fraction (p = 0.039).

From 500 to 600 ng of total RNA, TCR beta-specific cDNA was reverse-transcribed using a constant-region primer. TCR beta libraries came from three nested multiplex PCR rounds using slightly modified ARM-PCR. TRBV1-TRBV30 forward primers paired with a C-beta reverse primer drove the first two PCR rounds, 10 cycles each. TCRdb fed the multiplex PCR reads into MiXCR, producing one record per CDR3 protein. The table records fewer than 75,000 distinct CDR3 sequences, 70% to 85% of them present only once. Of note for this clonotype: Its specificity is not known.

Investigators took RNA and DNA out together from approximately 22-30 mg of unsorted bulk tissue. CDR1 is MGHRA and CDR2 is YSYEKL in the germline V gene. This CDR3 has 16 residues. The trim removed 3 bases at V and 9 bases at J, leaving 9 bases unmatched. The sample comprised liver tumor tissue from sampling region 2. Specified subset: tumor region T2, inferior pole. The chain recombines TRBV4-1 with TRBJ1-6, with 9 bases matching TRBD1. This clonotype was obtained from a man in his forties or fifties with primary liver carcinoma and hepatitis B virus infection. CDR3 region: CASSHLLQGAVSPLHF. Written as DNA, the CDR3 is TGCGCCAGCAGCCACCTCTTACAGGGGGCGGTTTCACCCCTCCACTTT.